This T cell receptor (beta chain) was obtained from a study of Ad26.COV2.S vaccination and SARS-CoV-2 variants. Overall study results and limits: Considerable breadth of spike-specific CD8+ and CD4+ T cell responses has reportedly been documented following vaccination.

To note about this clone: Its antigen remains unidentified.

Treatment defined: some 20 received Ad26.COV2.S at low or high dose, single or two shots; about five received placebo; per-sample allocation not given. Day 63 after the first injection of vaccine or placebo was the sampling time. Data came from immunoSEQ multiplex PCR; TCRdb stores just in-frame clones and leaves some out. The sample yields approximately 480,000 clones, around 85% seen once. CDR3 length equals 16 residues. Germline loops: CDR1 SGHDT, CDR2 YYEEEE. J gave up 4 bases and V 0 bases, and 6 bases lay outside the gene matches. The chain uses TRBV5-6 and TRBJ1-5, with 8 bases that match TRBD1. The sample was peripheral blood, taken in a trial of Ad26.COV2.S vaccine versus placebo. This receptor was identified in a person aged 18-65 years who received the Ad26.COV2.S COVID-19 vaccine or a placebo. The CDR3 loop reads CASSLDRGIGNQPQHF. In nucleotides, the CDR3 is TGTGCCAGCAGCTTGGACAGGGGGATCGGTAATCAGCCCCAGCATTTT.